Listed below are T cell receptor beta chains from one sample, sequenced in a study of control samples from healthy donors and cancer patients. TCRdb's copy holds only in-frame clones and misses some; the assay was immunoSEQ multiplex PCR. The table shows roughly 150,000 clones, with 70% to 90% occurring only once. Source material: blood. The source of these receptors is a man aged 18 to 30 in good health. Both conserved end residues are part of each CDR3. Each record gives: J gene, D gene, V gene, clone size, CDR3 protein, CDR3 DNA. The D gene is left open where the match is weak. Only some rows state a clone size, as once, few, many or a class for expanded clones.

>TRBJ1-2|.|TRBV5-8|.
CASSFPTALYGYTF
TGTGCCAGCAGCTTTCCGACAGCCTTATATGGCTACACCTTC
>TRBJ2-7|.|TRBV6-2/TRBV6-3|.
CASSAPIPSGTSYEQYF
TGTGCCAGCAGTGCCCCCATCCCCAGCGGTACCTCCTACGAGCAGTACTTC
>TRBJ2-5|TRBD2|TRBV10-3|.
CAISELAGGPIRETQYF
TGTGCCATCAGTGAGTTGGCGGGGGGGCCGATTCGGGAGACCCAGTACTTC
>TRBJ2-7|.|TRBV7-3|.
CASSLTAGYEQYF
TGTGCCAGCAGCTTAACGGCGGGCTACGAGCAGTACTTC
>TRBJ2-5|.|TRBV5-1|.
CASSNLLGAVETQYF
TGCGCCAGCAGCAACCTACTCGGGGCCGTAGAGACCCAGTACTTC
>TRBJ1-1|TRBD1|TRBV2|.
CASTLTGATEAFF
TGTGCCAGCACCTTGACAGGGGCCACTGAAGCTTTCTTT
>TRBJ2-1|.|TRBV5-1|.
CASANDVAGAGEQFF
TGCGCCAGCGCTAACGACGTTGCGGGGGCGGGTGAGCAGTTCTTC
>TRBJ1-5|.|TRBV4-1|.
CASSQAPGSNQPQHF
TGCGCCAGCAGCCAAGCCCCTGGTAGCAATCAGCCCCAGCATTTT
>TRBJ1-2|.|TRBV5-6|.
CASSPGQYGYTF
TGTGCCAGCAGCCCTGGACAGTATGGCTACACCTTC
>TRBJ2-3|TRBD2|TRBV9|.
CASSPLLAGPTDTQYF
TGTGCCAGCAGCCCACTCCTAGCGGGGCCCACAGATACGCAGTATTTT
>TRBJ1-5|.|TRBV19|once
CASSLLNSNQPQHF
TGTGCCAGTAGTTTGCTAAATAGCAATCAGCCCCAGCATTTT
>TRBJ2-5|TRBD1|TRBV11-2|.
CASREQGVGETQYF
TGTGCCAGCAGAGAGCAGGGGGTAGGAGAGACCCAGTACTTC
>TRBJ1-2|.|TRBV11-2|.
CASSLAVTDSVVDGYTF
TGTGCCAGCAGCTTAGCCGTGACAGATTCAGTAGTGGATGGCTACACCTTC
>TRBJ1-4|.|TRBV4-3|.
CASSQDSGVKEKLFF
TGCGCCAGCAGCCAAGATTCAGGGGTTAAGGAAAAACTGTTTTTT
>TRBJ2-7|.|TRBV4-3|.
CASSQDVASGEQYF
TGCGCCAGCAGCCAAGATGTTGCTTCTGGCGAGCAGTACTTC
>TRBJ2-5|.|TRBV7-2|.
CASSFGFKFYF
TGTGCCAGCAGCTTCGGCTTCAAATTCTACTTC
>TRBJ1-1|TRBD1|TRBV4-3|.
CASSQGQGGDTEAFF
TGCGCCAGCAGCCAAGGACAGGGTGGGGACACTGAAGCTTTCTTT
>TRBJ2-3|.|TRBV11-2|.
CASSFSGGADTQYF
TGTGCCAGCAGCTTCTCAGGAGGCGCAGATACGCAGTATTTT